Following are 10 T cell receptor beta chains from one sample sequenced in a study of early T cells in non-severe SARS-CoV-2 infection. TCRdb used MiXCR to reprocess the 5' RACE reads, holding one entry per CDR3 protein. This table has about 110,000 distinct CDR3 sequences, 10% to 15% appearing once. The source material was whole blood, sampled at baseline. These receptors originate from an adult who was a healthcare worker with PCR-confirmed SARS-CoV-2 infection or an uninfected control (not recorded which).

CDR3 amino acids: CATRQDQETQYF. The DNA of the CDR3 is TGTGCCACCAGACAAGACCAAGAGACCCAGTACTTC. The chain carries TRBV10-3 and TRBJ2-5; D unclear. The CDR3 length is 12 residues. V was trimmed by 10 bases and J by 0 bases, leaving 9 bases between them. Germline loops: CDR1 ENHRY, CDR2 SYGVKD.

The rearrangement uses TRBV19 and TRBJ2-1; D is unclear. Germline V gene data show CDR1 as LNHDA and CDR2 as SQIVND (reference sequence). V was pared by 10 bases and J by 4 bases, with 5 bases between. The CDR3 sequence is 10 residues long. The CDR3 DNA follows: TGTGCCACCGGATACAATGAGCAGTTCTTC. This translates into CATGYNEQFF. The full variable domain, with the rest looked up from reference TRBV19 and TRBJ2-1, is DGGITQSPKYLFRKEGQNVTLSCEQNLNHDAMYWYRQDPGQGLRLIYYSQIVNDFQKGDIAEGYSVSREKKESFPLTVTSAQKNPTAFYLCATGYNEQFFGPGTRLTVL.

This clonotype was counted a few times. The chain carries TRBV12-3 or TRBV12-4 and TRBJ2-1, with TRBD1 matching 9 bases. This CDR3 has 17 residues. The V gene end was trimmed by 3 bases and the J gene end by 4 bases; junction bases not matched to a gene: 10. This CDR3 reads CASSLSLTGGLYNEQFF. CDR3 sequence (DNA): TGTGCCAGCAGTTTGAGTCTCACAGGGGGCCTTTACAATGAGCAGTTCTTC.

This clonotype was detected a few times. V is TRBV29-1 and J is TRBJ2-1, with TRBD1 matching 7 bases. The germline V gene encodes CDR1 SQVTM and CDR2 ANQGSEA. The CDR3 is 13 residues long. The V and J ends lost 4 bases and 3 bases, in that order; junction bases with no gene match: 3. The CDR3: CSVGYRGYNEQFF. For the CDR3, the DNA is TGCAGCGTTGGTTACAGGGGCTACAATGAGCAGTTCTTC.

There are many counts of this clonotype. The chain combines TRBV29-1 with TRBJ1-1; 9 nucleotides line up with TRBD1. Germline loops: CDR1 SQVTM, CDR2 ANQGSEA. The CDR3 sequence is 13 residues long. For the CDR3, the DNA is TGCAGTACAGCCGGGACAGGGAGCACTGAAGCTTTCTTT. Translating it yields CSTAGTGSTEAFF.

This clonotype came up many times. The rearrangement joins TRBV7-8 to TRBJ2-3; 8 positions match TRBD2. V dropped 3 bases and J dropped 4; count of bases not matched to a gene: 9. Germline assignment: CDR1 SGHVS and CDR2 FQNEAQ. The CDR3 runs 16 residues. The CDR3 loop is CASSLGSGSFSDTQYF. The CDR3 DNA is TGTGCCAGCAGCTTGGGAAGCGGGAGTTTTTCAGATACGCAGTATTTT.

The CDR3 nucleotides are TGTGCCAGCAGCGTAGAGGGGGGGCCAGGAGAGACCCAGTACTTC. Its translation is CASSVEGGPGETQYF. This chain links TRBV9 with TRBJ2-5, with D possibly TRBD2 on 7 matching bases. The CDR3 has 15 amino acids. V lost 0 bases and J lost 4, with 13 bases in between. Germline V CDR1 and CDR2: SGDLS, YYNGEE.

This clonotype has just a few counts. This chain links TRBV7-9 with TRBJ1-4; 7 bases are shared with TRBD1. V dropped 6 bases and J dropped 4; count of bases not matched to a gene: 8. CDR3 length equals 15 residues. Per germline, CDR1 SEHNR and CDR2 FQNEAQ (reference sequence). The CDR3, as DNA: TGTGCCAGCAGGAACCTCGGGACAGATAATGAAAAACTGTTTTTT. The encoded protein is CASRNLGTDNEKLFF. Full variable domain (outside the CDR3, taken from reference TRBV7-9 and TRBJ1-4): DTGVSQNPRHKITKRGQNVTFRCDPISEHNRLYWYRQTLGQGPEFLTYFQNEAQLEKSRLLSDRFSAERPKGSFSTLEIQRTEQGDSAMYLCASRNLGTDNEKLFFGSGTQLSVL.

This clonotype was observed many times. V usage is TRBV7-9 and J usage is TRBJ1-1; no definite D call. Trimming shortened V by 5 bases and J by 4 bases, and 11 bases separated the two germline ends. This CDR3 contains 13 residues. The germline gives CDR1 SEHNR, CDR2 FQNEAQ (reference sequence). Here the CDR3 reads CASSPPGGTEAFF. CDR3 DNA: TGTGCCAGCAGCCCCCCGGGCGGCACTGAAGCTTTCTTT.

This clonotype was recorded a few times. The chain links TRBV9 to TRBJ1-1; 8 bases map to TRBD1. The CDR3 runs 14 residues. The V and J ends lost 4 bases and 5 bases, in that order; junction bases with no gene match: 7. The germline gives CDR1 SGDLS, CDR2 YYNGEE. CDR3 in DNA: TGTGCCAGCAGCTGGGAGGACAGGGCGACTGAAGCTTTCTTT. This codes for CASSWEDRATEAFF.